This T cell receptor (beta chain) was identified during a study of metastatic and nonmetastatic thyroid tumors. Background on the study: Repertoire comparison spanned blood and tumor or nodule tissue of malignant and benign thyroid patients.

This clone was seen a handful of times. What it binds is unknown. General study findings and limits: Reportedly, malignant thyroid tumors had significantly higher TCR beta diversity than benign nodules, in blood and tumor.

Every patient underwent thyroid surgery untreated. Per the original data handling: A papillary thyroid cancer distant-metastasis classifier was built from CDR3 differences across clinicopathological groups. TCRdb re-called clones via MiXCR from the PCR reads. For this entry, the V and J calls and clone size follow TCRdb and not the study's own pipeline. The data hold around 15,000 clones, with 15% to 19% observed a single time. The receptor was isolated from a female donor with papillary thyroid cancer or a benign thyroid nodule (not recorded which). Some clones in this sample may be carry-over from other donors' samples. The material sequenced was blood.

In DNA, the CDR3 is TGTGCCAGCAGTTTAGTAAGAGGAGGCTACACCTTC. Protein: CASSLVRGGYTF. This chain links TRBV12-3 or TRBV12-4 with TRBJ1-2; the D is unclear. The CDR3 extends over 12 amino acids. The V end lost 1 base, the J end lost 8 bases, and 8 bases lay between the germline ends.